Listed here are 27 T cell receptor beta chains from one sample, sequenced in a study of T cells of healthy individuals. Using its own MiXCR run on the 5' RACE reads, TCRdb lists one record per CDR3 protein. This table has some 39,000 distinct CDR3 sequences, 4% to 5.5% appearing once. The receptors come from a human donor in good health.

This clonotype has a count of ten or more. The chain employs TRBV3-1 and TRBJ2-7; TRBD2 matches 10 bases. The germline CDR1 and CDR2 sequences are LGHDT and YNNKEL (reference sequence). CDR3 length: 17 amino acids. J gave up 5 bases and V 0 bases, and 10 bases lay outside the gene matches. The CDR3 DNA sequence: TGTGCCAGCAGCCAAGAAATAGCGGGGGGCCCCAGAGACGAGCAGTACTTC. Its protein is CASSQEIAGGPRDEQYF.

This clonotype was recorded many times. The chain is built from TRBV5-1 and TRBJ2-2, with 8 bases identical to TRBD1. With V trimmed by 6 bases and J by 6 bases, 7 bases remained unmatched. Germline V gene data show CDR1 as SGHRS and CDR2 as YFSETQ. CDR3 length: 14 amino acids. Here the CDR3 DNA reads TGCGCCAGCATGGACAGGGTCAATTCCGGGGAGCTGTTTTTT. This translates into CASMDRVNSGELFF.

In this sample, this clonotype turned up a few times. The genes are TRBV3-1 and TRBJ1-2; no clear D. Per germline, CDR1 LGHDT and CDR2 YNNKEL (reference sequence). CDR3 length: 16 residues. Trimming took 1 base from V and 2 from J, leaving 14 bases between them. CDR3 DNA: TGTGCCAGCAGCCAAGGGTCGGGGAGGAAGAACTATGGCTACACCTTC. Its translation is CASSQGSGRKNYGYTF.

This clonotype was observed at least ten times. The chain is built from TRBV15 and TRBJ2-2, with a tentative D call TRBD1 (5 bases). V was cut by 5 bases and J by 8 bases, with 15 bases left in between. This CDR3 spans 14 amino acids. The germline gives CDR1 LNHNV, CDR2 YYDKDF (reference sequence). The CDR3 DNA reads as TGTGCCACCAGCTATGACAGCGCATGGGGGGAGCTGTTTTTT. As protein: CATSYDSAWGELFF.

This clonotype was seen ten or more times. The rearrangement joins TRBV7-2 to TRBJ2-1; D is unresolved. Germline lookup yields CDR1 SGHTA and CDR2 FQGNSA. The length of the CDR3 is 15 residues. V lost 5 bases and J lost 0, with 11 bases in between. The CDR3 loop is CASSTTVSSYNEQFF. CDR3 nucleotide sequence: TGTGCCAGCAGCACCACTGTGAGCTCCTACAATGAGCAGTTCTTC.

This clonotype was seen at least ten times. The chain joins TRBV3-1 to TRBJ1-5, with a weak D call TRBD1 (5 bases). Per germline, CDR1 LGHDT and CDR2 YNNKEL (reference sequence). The ends were cut back, 0 bases at V and 4 bases at J, with 10 bases in the middle. The CDR3 is 15 residues long. CDR3 DNA sequence: TGTGCCAGCAGCCAAGACAGCAGGGTAAATCAGCCCCAGCATTTT. As protein: CASSQDSRVNQPQHF.

This clonotype was found many times. V is TRBV7-9 and J is TRBJ2-5; tentative D call: TRBD1 (6 bases). This CDR3 spans 14 amino acids. Germline V gene sequence: CDR1 SEHNR, CDR2 FQNEAQ (reference sequence). V lost 3 bases to trimming and J lost 1 base, with 9 bases between them. CDR3 DNA: TGTGCCAGCAGCTTCACGGACAGCCAAGAGACCCAGTACTTC. Protein: CASSFTDSQETQYF.

This clonotype showed up many times. The chain employs TRBV4-1 and TRBJ1-1; D is ambiguous. The germline V gene has CDR1 MGHRA and CDR2 YSYEKL. There are 14 residues in the CDR3. Between the trimmed V and J ends, which lost 1 base and 1 base, there was a span of 7 bases. CDR3 in amino acids: CASSQGKENTEAFF. CDR3 DNA: TGCGCCAGCAGCCAAGGTAAGGAGAACACTGAAGCTTTCTTT.

This clonotype was counted ten times or more. This chain joins TRBV3-1 and TRBJ2-6, with unresolved D. This CDR3 is built from 12 residues. Trimming stripped 10 bases from V and 0 bases from J, with 4 bases between. CDR1 LGHDT and CDR2 YNNKEL come from the germline V gene (reference sequence). The DNA of the CDR3 is TGTGCCACTGACTCTGGGGCCAACGTCCTGACTTTC. Translating it yields CATDSGANVLTF. The complete variable domain, with remaining parts taken from reference TRBV3-1 and TRBJ2-6, reads DTAVSQTPKYLVTQMGNDKSIKCEQNLGHDTMYWYKQDSKKFLKIMFSYNNKELIINETVPNRFSPKSPDKAHLNLHINSLELGDSAVYFCATDSGANVLTFGAGSRLTVL.

In its sample, this clonotype was seen many times. The rearrangement links TRBV7-9 to TRBJ2-2, with D possibly being TRBD2 (6 bases). The CDR3 is 15 residues long. V was pared by 6 bases and J by 1 base, with 12 bases between. The germline V gene encodes CDR1 SEHNR and CDR2 FQNEAQ (reference sequence). The CDR3 DNA sequence: TGTGCCAGCAGTCGACCGGGAGTGAACACCGGGGAGCTGTTTTTT. It encodes CASSRPGVNTGELFF. Full variable domain (outside the CDR3, taken from reference TRBV7-9 and TRBJ2-2): DTGVSQNPRHKITKRGQNVTFRCDPISEHNRLYWYRQTLGQGPEFLTYFQNEAQLEKSRLLSDRFSAERPKGSFSTLEIQRTEQGDSAMYLCASSRPGVNTGELFFGEGSRLTVL.

There are many counts of this clonotype. The J gene is TRBJ2-3, the V gene TRBV14; D uncertain. The CDR3 is made up of 14 amino acids. Germline CDR1 SGHDN, CDR2 FVKESK. The ends were cut back, 0 bases at V and 7 bases at J, with 11 bases in the middle. The CDR3, as DNA: TGTGCCAGCAGCCAAGATTTAATCCGGAATACGCAGTATTTT. This translates into CASSQDLIRNTQYF.

This clonotype came up many times. The chain is built from TRBV29-1 and TRBJ1-4, with TRBD1 as a possible D gene (5 bases). CDR1 and CDR2 from the germline V gene are SQVTM and ANQGSEA. The V end lost 7 bases, the J end lost 8 bases, and 14 bases lay between the germline ends. This CDR3 is built from 12 residues. The CDR3 region is CSAIDSREKLFF. In nucleotides, the CDR3 is TGCAGCGCTATCGACAGCAGGGAAAAACTGTTTTTT. Filled out from reference TRBV29-1 and TRBJ1-4, the complete variable domain reads SAVISQKPSRDICQRGTSLTIQCQVDSQVTMMFWYRQQPGQSLTLIATANQGSEATYESGFVIDKFPISRPNLTFSTLTVSNMSPEDSSIYLCSAIDSREKLFFGSGTQLSVL.

The chain carries TRBV12-3 or TRBV12-4 and TRBJ1-6, with D uncertain. This CDR3 region has 13 residues. The ends were cut back, 1 base at V and 6 bases at J, with 4 bases in the middle. DNA of the CDR3: TGTGCCAGCAGTTTAGGGGTTAATTCACCCCTCCACTTT. Its protein product is CASSLGVNSPLHF.

This clonotype was observed at least ten times. The CDR3 here is CASSLLGGGGTEAFF. DNA for the CDR3: TGTGCCAGCAGCCTATTGGGCGGTGGGGGGACTGAAGCTTTCTTT. This sequence joins TRBV12-3 or TRBV12-4 and TRBJ1-1; a weak D match, TRBD1 (5 bases). Trimming removed 6 bases from V and 5 bases from J, with 19 bases in between. The CDR3 totals 15 residues.

This clonotype was seen many times. This chain uses TRBV10-1 with TRBJ2-1, with D hard to call. The CDR3 totals 11 residues. CDR1 is WNHNN, CDR2 SYGVQD, per germline (reference sequence). Trimming took off 0 bases at V and 10 bases at J, with 4 bases between the two ends. This CDR3 reads CASSESSEQFF. For the CDR3, the DNA is TGCGCCAGCAGTGAGTCTTCCGAGCAGTTCTTC.

Relative to its sample, this clonotype is medium-sized. The chain recombines TRBV6-1 with TRBJ2-3, with D unclear. The CDR3 has 13 residues. Germline V gene sequence: CDR1 MNHNS, CDR2 SASEGT. Trimming left V 3 bases short and J 2 bases short, with 6 bases between. The CDR3 loop is CASSDRATDTQYF. The CDR3 DNA sequence: TGTGCCAGCAGTGATCGGGCCACAGATACGCAGTATTTT.

This clonotype occurred a few times. The V and J genes are TRBV6-5 and TRBJ2-2, with 7 bases fitting TRBD2. Germline trimming cut 8 bases from V and 1 base from J; bases unmatched to any gene: 1. This CDR3 spans 13 amino acids. Per germline, CDR1 MNHEY and CDR2 SVGAGI. The CDR3 DNA reads as TGTGCCAGCGGGGGGGAGAACACCGGGGAGCTGTTTTTT. Protein sequence: CASGGENTGELFF.

In this sample, this clonotype turned up many times. This sequence joins TRBV5-1 and TRBJ2-3; the D gene could be TRBD1 or TRBD2 (5 bases each). The V end lost 7 bases, the J end lost 2 bases, and 14 bases lay between the germline ends. The germline gives CDR1 SGHRS, CDR2 YFSETQ. This CDR3 comprises 14 residues. CDR3 coding DNA: TGCGCCAGCTCCGGGGCCCCGAACACAGATACGCAGTATTTT. Translating gives CASSGAPNTDTQYF.

This clonotype was observed many times. In DNA, the CDR3 is TGTGCCAGCAGTTCAACGAGCCATGATCGCAATGAGCAGTTCTTC. Amino acid sequence: CASSSTSHDRNEQFF. The V and J genes are TRBV12-3 or TRBV12-4 and TRBJ2-1; D unclear. The CDR3 is made up of 15 amino acids. V was clipped by 4 bases and J by 6 bases, with 16 bases between them.

This clonotype was counted ten times or more. This chain joins TRBV3-1 and TRBJ2-7; 8 bases are a match to TRBD1. The ends lost 0 bases at V and 5 bases at J; junction bases unmatched: 6. The germline CDR1 and CDR2 sequences are LGHDT and YNNKEL (reference sequence). The CDR3 loop spans 15 amino acids. The CDR3 DNA sequence: TGTGCCAGCAGCCAAGACTCCGGGACAGGCAACGAGCAGTACTTC. Residues: CASSQDSGTGNEQYF.

The chain is built from TRBV11-3 and TRBJ2-7; D is possibly TRBD2 (5 bases). V lost 4 bases and J 0 bases, leaving 16 bases between the germline ends. CDR3 length: 16 residues. From germline, CDR1 is SGHNT and CDR2 YENEEA. CDR3 sequence reads: CASSSWTGNHSYEQYF. DNA of the CDR3: TGTGCCAGCAGCTCCTGGACTGGTAACCACTCCTACGAGCAGTACTTC.

The sample holds many counts of this clonotype. This rearrangement joins TRBV11-2 to TRBJ1-6; D remains unclear. V lost 3 bases to trimming and J lost 9 bases, with 15 bases between them. The CDR3 sequence is 15 residues long. Germline CDR1 is SGHAT and CDR2 is FQNNGV. The CDR3 loop is CASSFEATTPSPLHF. In DNA, the CDR3 is TGTGCCAGCAGCTTTGAGGCCACCACCCCTTCACCCCTCCACTTT.

There are many counts of this clonotype. The chain couples TRBV6-4 to TRBJ1-1; D might be TRBD1 (5 bases). With 6 bases removed from V and 1 base from J, the gap between germline ends came to 9 bases. From germline, CDR1 is MRHNA and CDR2 SNTAGT. The length of the CDR3 is 13 residues. Here the CDR3 reads CASSATENTEAFF. The CDR3 DNA sequence: TGTGCCAGCAGCGCGACAGAGAACACTGAAGCTTTCTTT.

The table lists this clonotype with a few counts. J is TRBJ2-1 and V is TRBV19, with TRBD2 identical over 14 bases. Looked up from germline, CDR1 is LNHDA and CDR2 is SQIVND (reference sequence). V shed 4 bases, J shed 7 bases, and the junction held 6 bases outside the gene matches. CDR3 length: 16 amino acids. The CDR3 DNA is TGTGCCAGTAGTACCAGACTAGCGGGGGGGAAAAATGAGCAGTTCTTC. Its translation is CASSTRLAGGKNEQFF. Variable domain in full (rest from reference TRBV19 and TRBJ2-1): DGGITQSPKYLFRKEGQNVTLSCEQNLNHDAMYWYRQDPGQGLRLIYYSQIVNDFQKGDIAEGYSVSREKKESFPLTVTSAQKNPTAFYLCASSTRLAGGKNEQFFGPGTRLTVL.

This clonotype was seen more than once but under ten times. The chain is built from TRBV10-1 and TRBJ1-1; D gene unclear. The CDR3 loop spans 13 amino acids. The V gene lost 4 bases and the J gene lost 4 bases, with 10 bases spanning the gap. The germline gives CDR1 WNHNN, CDR2 SYGVQD (reference sequence). CDR3 protein: CASSVRTSTEAFF. CDR3 coding DNA: TGCGCCAGCAGTGTGAGGACGAGCACTGAAGCTTTCTTT.

The CDR3 DNA follows: TGTGCCAGCAGTTACGGGGGGAAACAGCCCCAGCATTTT. Protein product: CASSYGGKQPQHF. V and J are TRBV6-5 and TRBJ1-5; a possible D gene is TRBD1 (5 bases). This CDR3 is built from 13 residues. Germline V gives CDR1 MNHEY, CDR2 SVGAGI. V was shortened by 2 bases and J by 7 bases, with 9 bases between the two germline ends.

The sample holds many counts of this clonotype. This CDR3 reads CASRQEISGNTIYF. The DNA for the CDR3 is TGCGCCAGCAGACAGGAAATCTCTGGAAACACCATATATTTT. This chain joins TRBV5-1 and TRBJ1-3, with D possibly matching TRBD1 (5 bases). This CDR3 has 14 residues. CDR1 is SGHRS and CDR2 is YFSETQ in the germline V gene. Trimming pared 5 bases from V and 0 bases from J, leaving 9 bases between. Full variable domain (remainder filled in from reference TRBV5-1 and TRBJ1-3): KAGVTQTPRYLIKTRGQQVTLSCSPISGHRSVSWYQQTPGQGLQFLFEYFSETQRNKGNFPGRFSGRQFSNSRSEMNVSTLELGDSALYLCASRQEISGNTIYFGEGSWLTVV.